This TCR beta chain was captured by sequencing in a study of blood T cell repertoires in COVID-19. Under the authors' procedure: Estimation of nucleated cell counts was performed using reference gene primer amplification. TCRdb's table, derived via immunoSEQ multiplex PCR, lists solely in-frame clones and lacks some. The V and J calls and clone size come from that table; D and trimming were worked out from the DNA. Counted here are 130,000 to 150,000 clones, 88% occurring once; the ten biggest clones make up over 1.5%. The CDR3 extends over 13 amino acids. V was shortened by 0 bases and J by 11 bases, with 13 bases between the two germline ends. Germline V gives CDR1 MNHNY, CDR2 SVGAGI (reference sequence).

The chain employs TRBV6-6 and TRBJ1-1; D gene unclear. The sequence was collected from a man in his 70s with acute or convalescent COVID-19. Sequenced sample: peripheral blood. The CDR3 DNA is TGTGCCAGCAGTTACTCTCCCCCTTCGGAGGCTTTCTTT. This translates into CASSYSPPSEAFF.